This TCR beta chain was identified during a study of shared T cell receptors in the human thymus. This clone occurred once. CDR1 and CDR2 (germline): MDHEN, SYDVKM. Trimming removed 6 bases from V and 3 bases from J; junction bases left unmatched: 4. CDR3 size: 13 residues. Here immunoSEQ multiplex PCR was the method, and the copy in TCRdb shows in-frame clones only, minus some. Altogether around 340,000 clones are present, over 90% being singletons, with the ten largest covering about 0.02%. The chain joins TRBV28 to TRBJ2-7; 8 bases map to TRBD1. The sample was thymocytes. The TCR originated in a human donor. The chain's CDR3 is CASRGTGNYEQYF. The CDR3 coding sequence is TGTGCCAGCAGGGGGACAGGCAACTACGAGCAGTACTTC.